A few counts support the clone carrying this T cell receptor beta chain. Antigen specificity is unknown. From 5'RACE with constant-segment primers came TCR alpha and TCR beta cDNA libraries that carried sample barcodes and UMIs. TCRdb re-called the 5' RACE reads through MiXCR, storing one row per CDR3 protein. This table has around 200,000 distinct CDR3 sequences, about 9.2% appearing once. The data were taken from a study of T-cell memory formation after mild COVID-19. As for the study in general: Clusters were largely donor specific. Study-wide points: Some clones that responded turned up in pre-infection memory, which suggests that cross-reactive memory joined in.

This clonotype originated in a young man who had mild COVID-19 (a few samples of this study predate the infection). Cell type and time point are not known. Sample: PBMCs or a T cell subset sorted from them (not recorded which).

CDR3 bases: TGTGCCAGCAAGACTAGCGGGGTTCCTGGCACAGATACGCAGTATTTT. It is translated as CASKTSGVPGTDTQYF. The chain links TRBV2 to TRBJ2-3; 11 nucleotides agree with TRBD2. Trimming cost V 7 bases and J 1 base; bases outside gene matches: 7. The CDR3 has 16 amino acids. Germline CDR1 reads SNHLY; CDR2 reads FYNNEI.